The present T cell receptor beta chain was sequenced within a study of blood T cells in healthy people across ages. General study findings and limits: Unsorted PBMC material precluded a definitive naive versus antigen-experienced comparison. Naive CD4+ cells and diversity were both higher in long-lived donors than in aged donors.

Primed by a sample-barcoded 5' primer and a J-beta primer mix, a second PCR proceeded for about 7 to 12 cycles. Each CDR3 protein is one row after TCRdb ran MiXCR on the 5' RACE reads. The sample yields 800,000 to 950,000 distinct CDR3 sequences, around 48% seen once. Germline assignment: CDR1 SGHRS and CDR2 YFSETQ. The CDR3 runs 15 residues. Each of the donors had approximately 10 milliliters of peripheral blood drawn into EDTA-treated Vacutainer tubes. The authors extracted at least 5 micrograms of total RNA per sample. With respect to this clonotype: Its antigen is unknown. The junction departs from germline at one end; a sequencing error may be responsible.

The V call is TRBV5-1, the J call TRBJ2-3, with TRBD2 matching over 10 bases. This receptor was taken from a man aged 25 to 45 in good health. Material: blood. The CDR3 is CVSSLALAGTDTQYF. The DNA for the CDR3 is TGCGTCAGCAGCTTGGCACTAGCGGGGACAGATACGCAGTATTTT. Full variable domain (missing parts from reference TRBV5-1 and TRBJ2-3): KAGVTQTPRYLIKTRGQQVTLSCSPISGHRSVSWYQQTPGQGLQFLFEYFSETQRNKGNFPGRFSGRQFSNSRSEMNVSTLELGDSALYLCVSSLALAGTDTQYFGPGTRLTVL.